What follows are 11 T cell receptor beta chains derived from one specimen sequenced in a study of immune cell composition in non-small cell lung cancer. Here immunoSEQ multiplex PCR was the method, and the copy in TCRdb shows in-frame clones only, minus some. The sample lists 11,000 or so clones; roughly 60% were seen once. The sequenced material came from lung tumor tissue. The receptors were sampled from a human donor with non-small cell lung cancer.

This sequence joins TRBV5-1 and TRBJ2-5; tentatively, D is TRBD1 (5 bases). The CDR3 runs 15 residues. The germline CDR1 and CDR2 sequences are SGHRS and YFSETQ. The germline V and J ends were trimmed by 4 bases and 4 bases, with 17 bases remaining between them. The chain's CDR3 is CASSAQGAAVETQYF. CDR3 in DNA: TGCGCCAGCAGCGCGCAGGGTGCAGCAGTAGAGACCCAGTACTTC.

A single count supports this clone. V gene TRBV5-6 combines with J gene TRBJ1-1; D ambiguous. V lost 0 bases to trimming and J lost 0 bases, with 12 bases between them. The germline V gene encodes CDR1 SGHDT and CDR2 YYEEEE. CDR3 length: 16 amino acids. As DNA, the CDR3 is TGTGCCAGCAGCTTGGCCCCCAGGAAAATGAACACTGAAGCTTTCTTT. Its translation: CASSLAPRKMNTEAFF.

This chain uses TRBV2 with TRBJ2-5; D might be TRBD2 (6 bases). The CDR3 consists of 13 residues. With 8 bases removed from V and 5 bases from J, the gap between germline ends came to 15 bases. Per germline, CDR1 SNHLY and CDR2 FYNNEI. The CDR3 DNA reads TGTGCCAGCCAATCACTAGCATCCGAGACCCAGTACTTC. Translated: CASQSLASETQYF.

The V call is TRBV7-3, the J call TRBJ1-2; 9 nucleotides match TRBD1. The CDR3 is 13 amino acids. The V gene end was trimmed by 3 bases and the J gene end by 7 bases; junction bases not matched to a gene: 3. Germline lookup yields CDR1 SGHTA and CDR2 FQGTGA. The CDR3 DNA sequence: TGTGCCAGCAGCTTCCGGGACAGGGCTGGCTACACCTTC. Encoded protein: CASSFRDRAGYTF. The variable domain in full, completed from reference TRBV7-3 and TRBJ1-2, reads GAGVSQTPSNKVTEKGKYVELRCDPISGHTALYWYRQSLGQGPEFLIYFQGTGAADDSGLPNDRFFAVRPEGSVSTLKIQRTERGDSAVYLCASSFRDRAGYTFGSGTRLTVV.

The J gene is TRBJ1-1, the V gene TRBV6-5, with a possible D match to TRBD1 (6 bases). The CDR3 has 15 residues. The germline V gene encodes CDR1 MNHEY and CDR2 SVGAGI. V lost 5 bases and J lost 2, with 15 bases in between. DNA of the CDR3: TGTGCCAGCAGTCCCAGGGGAAACTACAACACTGAAGCTTTCTTT. This codes for CASSPRGNYNTEAFF.

The chain uses TRBV9 and TRBJ2-2; 9 nucleotides match TRBD2. Trimming took 4 bases from V and 7 from J; bases not matched to a gene: 14. This CDR3 contains 17 residues. CDR1 is SGDLS and CDR2 is YYNGEE in the germline V gene. The DNA for the CDR3 is TGTGCCAGCAGCACGGGGGGGACTAGCCTGGCGGTCGGGGAGCTGTTTTTT. It specifies CASSTGGTSLAVGELFF.

This sequence joins TRBV5-5 and TRBJ2-5, with 8 bases lining up with TRBD2. This CDR3 spans 16 amino acids. The trim removed 0 bases at V and 2 bases at J, leaving 6 bases unmatched. CDR1 SGHKS and CDR2 YYEKEE come from the germline V gene (reference sequence). This CDR3 is CASSLGLAGLQETQYF. The DNA for the CDR3 is TGTGCCAGCAGCTTGGGGCTAGCGGGCCTACAAGAGACCCAGTACTTC.

The rearrangement uses TRBV11-2 and TRBJ2-1, with 9 positions matching TRBD2. The germline V gene encodes CDR1 SGHAT and CDR2 FQNNGV. The CDR3 consists of 14 residues. V lost 8 bases, J lost 3 bases, and 5 bases stayed unmatched. Here the CDR3 DNA reads TGTGCCAGCTCCCGACTAGCGGTCTACAATGAGCAGTTCTTC. Protein sequence: CASSRLAVYNEQFF.

In DNA form, the CDR3 reads TGCGCCAGCAGCCAAGGGGCGGGGAGGTTCACCGGGGAGCTGTTTTTT. It specifies CASSQGAGRFTGELFF. This chain joins TRBV4-3 and TRBJ2-2, with D perhaps matching TRBD2 (6 bases). V lost 1 base and J lost 4, with 13 bases in between. Germline CDR1 reads LGHNA; CDR2 reads YSLEER. The CDR3 loop spans 16 amino acids.

For the CDR3, the DNA is TGTGCCAGCAGTGAAAGCGGCCTTTACAATGAGCAGTTCTTC. It codes for CASSESGLYNEQFF. V is TRBV28 and J is TRBJ2-1, with a possible D match to TRBD2 (5 bases). The V end was cut by 5 bases, the J end by 4 bases, with 12 bases between. Germline CDR1 MDHEN, CDR2 SYDVKM. This CDR3 is built from 14 residues. Looking up the rest from reference TRBV28 and TRBJ2-1 gives the full variable domain: DVKVTQSSRYLVKRTGEKVFLECVQDMDHENMFWYRQDPGLGLRLIYFSYDVKMKEKGDIPEGYSVSREKKERFSLILESASTNQTSMYLCASSESGLYNEQFFGPGTRLTVL.

The chain uses TRBV19 and TRBJ1-1, with a possible D match to TRBD1 (6 bases). This CDR3 region has 12 residues. V was cut by 7 bases and J by 4 bases, with 10 bases left in between. Germline loops: CDR1 LNHDA, CDR2 SQIVND (reference sequence). The CDR3 here is CASTQGSTEAFF. The CDR3 DNA reads TGTGCCAGTACGCAGGGGAGCACTGAAGCTTTCTTT.